This T cell receptor (beta chain) is drawn from a study of blood T cell repertoires in COVID-19. Overall study: PBMCs, B-cell-depleted T cells, or T cells provided the cDNA or gDNA that made up the material.

The ends lost 2 bases at V and 0 bases at J; junction bases unmatched: 4. The CDR3 has 16 amino acids. In germline, CDR1 is LNHDA, CDR2 SQIVND (reference sequence). Measured with immunoSEQ multiplex PCR; TCRdb has only the in-frame clones, and not every one. This sample yields around 700,000 clones, of which 90% are seen a single time; 0.2% to 0.3% belongs to the top ten. The clonotype comes from a woman aged 18-29 years with acute or convalescent COVID-19. The gene calls are TRBV19 and TRBJ2-7; TRBD1 agrees at 10 bases. The sequenced sample was peripheral blood. The CDR3 protein is CASSISRQGASYEQYF. The CDR3 nucleotides are TGTGCCAGTAGTATAAGCCGACAGGGGGCCTCCTACGAGCAGTACTTC.